The clone carrying this T cell receptor (beta chain) was picked up many times. These data originate in a study of spatial heterogeneity in lung cancer. The wider study: The donors were about 67 patients with non-small cell lung cancer that was early-stage and untreated. Available follow-up PBMC samples were sequenced, at a median of roughly 2 years post-resection.

In TCRdb, the 5' RACE reads were re-called with MiXCR into one record per CDR3 protein. The profile covers around 1,500 distinct CDR3 sequences, with over 15% appearing a single time and approximately 55% taken by the ten largest. Time point denoted: blood at routine non-recurrence follow-up after resection. Looked up from germline, CDR1 is MNHEY and CDR2 is SVGAGI. V lost 1 base and J 0 bases, leaving 16 bases between the germline ends. The CDR3 contains 18 residues. Material: PBMCs, obtained at follow-up. The gene calls are TRBV6-5 and TRBJ1-5; D is unresolved. The source is a male donor with early-stage non-small cell lung cancer. The CDR3 sequence is CASSYWPAGGHSNQPQHF. CDR3 nucleotides: TGTGCCAGCAGTTACTGGCCGGCGGGTGGTCATAGCAATCAGCCCCAGCATTTT.